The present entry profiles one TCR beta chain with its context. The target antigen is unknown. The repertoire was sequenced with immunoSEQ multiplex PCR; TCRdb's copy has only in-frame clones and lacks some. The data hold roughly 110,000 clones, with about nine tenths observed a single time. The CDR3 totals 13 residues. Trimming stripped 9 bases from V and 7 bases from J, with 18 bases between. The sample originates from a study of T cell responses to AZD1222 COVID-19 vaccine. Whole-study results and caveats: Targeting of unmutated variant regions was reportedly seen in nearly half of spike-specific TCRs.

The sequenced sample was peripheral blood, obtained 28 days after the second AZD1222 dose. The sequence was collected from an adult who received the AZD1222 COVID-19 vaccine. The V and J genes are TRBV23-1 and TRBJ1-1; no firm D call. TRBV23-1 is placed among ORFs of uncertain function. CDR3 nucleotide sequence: TGCGCCAGAAAGGCGGGGAGGGAAAATGAAGCTTTCTTT. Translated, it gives CARKAGRENEAFF.